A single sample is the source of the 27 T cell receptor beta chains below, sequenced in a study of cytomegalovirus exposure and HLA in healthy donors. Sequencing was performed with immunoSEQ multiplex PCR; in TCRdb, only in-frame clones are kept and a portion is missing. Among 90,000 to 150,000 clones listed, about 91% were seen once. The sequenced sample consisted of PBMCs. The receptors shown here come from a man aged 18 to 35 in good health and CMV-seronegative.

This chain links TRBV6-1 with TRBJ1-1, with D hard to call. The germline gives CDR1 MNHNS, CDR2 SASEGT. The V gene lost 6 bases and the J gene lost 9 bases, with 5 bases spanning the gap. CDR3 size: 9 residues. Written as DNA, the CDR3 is TGTGCCAGCAGGGGCCAAGCTTTCTTT. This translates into CASRGQAFF.

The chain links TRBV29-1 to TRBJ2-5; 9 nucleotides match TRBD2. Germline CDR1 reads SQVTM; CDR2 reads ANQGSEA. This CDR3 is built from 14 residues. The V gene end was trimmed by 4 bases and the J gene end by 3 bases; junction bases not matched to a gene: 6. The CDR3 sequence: CSVVKGTSKETQYF. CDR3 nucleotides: TGCAGCGTTGTAAAAGGGACTAGCAAAGAGACCCAGTACTTC.

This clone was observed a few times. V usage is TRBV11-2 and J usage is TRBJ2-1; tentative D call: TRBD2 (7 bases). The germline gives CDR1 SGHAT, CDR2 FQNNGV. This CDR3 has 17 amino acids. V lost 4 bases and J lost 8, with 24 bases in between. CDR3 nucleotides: TGTGCCAGCAGCTGGGCCCGAGCGGGGAGGGGGGATGATGAGCAGTTCTTC. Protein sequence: CASSWARAGRGDDEQFF.

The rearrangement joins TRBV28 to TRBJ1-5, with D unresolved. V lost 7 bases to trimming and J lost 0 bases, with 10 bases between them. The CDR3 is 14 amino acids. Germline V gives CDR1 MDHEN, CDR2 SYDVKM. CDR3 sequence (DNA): TGTGCCAGCAAGCACAACTATAGCAATCAGCCCCAGCATTTT. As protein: CASKHNYSNQPQHF.

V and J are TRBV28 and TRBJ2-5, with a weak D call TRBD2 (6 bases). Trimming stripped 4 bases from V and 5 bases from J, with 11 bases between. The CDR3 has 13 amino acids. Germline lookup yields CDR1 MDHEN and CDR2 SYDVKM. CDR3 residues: CASSYGGGETQYF. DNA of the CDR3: TGTGCCAGCAGTTACGGGGGTGGGGAGACCCAGTACTTC.

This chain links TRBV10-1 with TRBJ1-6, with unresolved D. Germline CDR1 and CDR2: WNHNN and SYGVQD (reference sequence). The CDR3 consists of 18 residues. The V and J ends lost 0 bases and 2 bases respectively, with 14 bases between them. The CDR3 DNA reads TGCGCCAGCAGTGAGTCCGGAGGGAGAGTTGCCTATAATTCACCCCTCCACTTT. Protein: CASSESGGRVAYNSPLHF.

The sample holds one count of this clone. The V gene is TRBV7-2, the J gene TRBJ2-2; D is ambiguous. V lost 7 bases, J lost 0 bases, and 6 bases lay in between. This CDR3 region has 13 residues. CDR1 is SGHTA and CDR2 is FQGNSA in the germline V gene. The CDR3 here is CASTIPNTGELFF. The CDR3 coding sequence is TGTGCCAGCACAATCCCGAACACCGGGGAGCTGTTTTTT.

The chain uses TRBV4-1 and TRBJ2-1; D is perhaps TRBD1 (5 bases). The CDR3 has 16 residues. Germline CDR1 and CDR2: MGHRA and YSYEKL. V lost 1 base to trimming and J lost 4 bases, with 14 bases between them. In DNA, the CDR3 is TGCGCCAGCAGCCAAGGCCCAGGGATCCTTTACAATGAGCAGTTCTTC. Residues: CASSQGPGILYNEQFF.

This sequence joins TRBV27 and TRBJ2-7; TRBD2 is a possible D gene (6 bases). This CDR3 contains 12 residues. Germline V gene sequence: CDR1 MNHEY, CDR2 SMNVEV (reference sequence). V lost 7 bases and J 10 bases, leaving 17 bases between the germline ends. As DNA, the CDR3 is TGTGCCAGCACCTTACTCCGGGAGATTCAGTACTTC. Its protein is CASTLLREIQYF.

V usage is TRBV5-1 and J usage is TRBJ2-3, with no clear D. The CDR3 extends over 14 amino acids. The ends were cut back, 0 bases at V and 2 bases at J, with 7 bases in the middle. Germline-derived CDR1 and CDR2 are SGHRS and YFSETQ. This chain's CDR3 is CASSLGHTTDTQYF. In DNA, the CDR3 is TGCGCCAGCAGCTTGGGACACACCACAGATACGCAGTATTTT.

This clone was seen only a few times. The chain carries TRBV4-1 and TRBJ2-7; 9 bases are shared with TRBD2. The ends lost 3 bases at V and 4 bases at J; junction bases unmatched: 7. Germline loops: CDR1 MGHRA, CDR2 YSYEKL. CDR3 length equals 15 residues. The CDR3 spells CASSHLSGSGYEQYF. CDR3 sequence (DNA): TGCGCCAGCAGCCACCTTAGCGGGAGTGGTTACGAGCAGTACTTC.

For the CDR3, the DNA is TGTGCCAGCAGCTTATTGGCGGGAGGCACCGGGGAGCTGTTTTTT. It codes for CASSLLAGGTGELFF. V gene TRBV11-2 combines with J gene TRBJ2-2; 8 bases fit TRBD2. The CDR3 has 15 amino acids. Germline CDR1 and CDR2: SGHAT and FQNNGV. After removal of 2 bases from V and 4 bases from J, the junction contained 3 bases not matched to a gene.

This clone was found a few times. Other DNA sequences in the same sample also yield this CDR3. The CDR3 region has the DNA TGTGCCAGCTCACCTCTGGGACAGGGGGCCTACGAGCAGTACTTC. It yields the protein CASSPLGQGAYEQYF. The rearrangement joins TRBV18 to TRBJ2-7; TRBD1 matches 11 bases. V lost 3 bases and J lost 2; bases outside the gene matches: 3. The CDR3 extends over 15 amino acids. Looked up from germline, CDR1 is KGHSH and CDR2 is LQKENI.

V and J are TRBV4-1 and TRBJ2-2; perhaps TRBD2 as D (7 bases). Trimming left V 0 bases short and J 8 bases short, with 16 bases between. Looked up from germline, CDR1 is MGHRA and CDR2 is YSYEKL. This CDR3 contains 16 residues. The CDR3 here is CASSQDAAGAGGELFF. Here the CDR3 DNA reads TGCGCCAGCAGCCAAGACGCGGCGGGGGCAGGGGGGGAGCTGTTTTTT.

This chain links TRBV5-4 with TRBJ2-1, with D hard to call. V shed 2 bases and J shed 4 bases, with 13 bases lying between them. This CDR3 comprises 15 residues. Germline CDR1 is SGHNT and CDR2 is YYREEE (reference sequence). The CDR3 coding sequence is TGTGCCAGCAGCTTAGAAGCGATCAAGTACAATGAGCAGTTCTTC. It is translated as CASSLEAIKYNEQFF.

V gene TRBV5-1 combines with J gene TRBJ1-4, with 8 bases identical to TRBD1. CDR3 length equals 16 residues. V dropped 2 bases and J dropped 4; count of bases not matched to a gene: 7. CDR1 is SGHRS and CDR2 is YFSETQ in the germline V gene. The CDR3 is CASSFQGAGHNEKLFF. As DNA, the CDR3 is TGCGCCAGCAGCTTCCAGGGGGCGGGCCATAATGAAAAACTGTTTTTT.

CDR3 sequence (DNA): TGTGCCAGCAGTGAAAGCGGGGCCAGGACTTACGAGCAGTACTTC. Residues: CASSESGARTYEQYF. The chain links TRBV6-1 to TRBJ2-7; 7 positions match TRBD2. This CDR3 has 15 amino acids. Per germline, CDR1 MNHNS and CDR2 SASEGT. Trimming removed 2 bases from V and 4 bases from J; junction bases left unmatched: 8.

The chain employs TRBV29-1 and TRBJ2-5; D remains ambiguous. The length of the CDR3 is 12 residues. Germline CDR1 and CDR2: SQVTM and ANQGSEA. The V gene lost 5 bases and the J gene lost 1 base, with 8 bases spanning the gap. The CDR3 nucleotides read TGCAGCGTTTTTTCCAGCCAAGAGACCCAGTACTTC. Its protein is CSVFSSQETQYF.

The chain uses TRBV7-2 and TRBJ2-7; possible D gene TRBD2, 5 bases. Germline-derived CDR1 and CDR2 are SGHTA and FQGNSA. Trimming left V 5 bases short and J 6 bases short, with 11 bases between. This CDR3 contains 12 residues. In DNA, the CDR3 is TGTGCCAGCAGCCTAAACCGGGGCGAGCAGTACTTC. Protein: CASSLNRGEQYF.

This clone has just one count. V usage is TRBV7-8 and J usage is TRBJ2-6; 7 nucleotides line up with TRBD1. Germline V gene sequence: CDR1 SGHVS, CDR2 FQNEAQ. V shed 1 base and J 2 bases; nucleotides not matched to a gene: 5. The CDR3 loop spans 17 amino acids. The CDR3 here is CASSLGPTGAGANVLTF. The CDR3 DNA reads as TGTGCCAGCAGCTTAGGCCCTACAGGGGCTGGGGCCAACGTCCTGACTTTC. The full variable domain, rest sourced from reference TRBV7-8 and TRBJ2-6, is GAGVSQSPRYKVAKRGQDVALRCDPISGHVSLFWYQQALGQGPEFLTYFQNEAQLDKSGLPSDRFFAERPEGSVSTLKIQRTQQEDSAVYLCASSLGPTGAGANVLTFGAGSRLTVL.

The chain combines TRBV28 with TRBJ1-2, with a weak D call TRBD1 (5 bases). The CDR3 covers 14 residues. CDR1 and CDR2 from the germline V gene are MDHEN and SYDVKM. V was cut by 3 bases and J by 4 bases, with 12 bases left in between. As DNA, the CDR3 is TGTGCCAGCAGTTTCAGAGCAGGGTCCTATGGCTACACCTTC. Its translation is CASSFRAGSYGYTF.

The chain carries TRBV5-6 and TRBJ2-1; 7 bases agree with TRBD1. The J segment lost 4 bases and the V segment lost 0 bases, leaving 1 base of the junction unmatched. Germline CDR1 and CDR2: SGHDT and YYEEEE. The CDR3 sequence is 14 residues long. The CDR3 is CASSLAGQYNEQFF. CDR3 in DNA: TGTGCCAGCAGCTTGGCGGGACAGTACAATGAGCAGTTCTTC.

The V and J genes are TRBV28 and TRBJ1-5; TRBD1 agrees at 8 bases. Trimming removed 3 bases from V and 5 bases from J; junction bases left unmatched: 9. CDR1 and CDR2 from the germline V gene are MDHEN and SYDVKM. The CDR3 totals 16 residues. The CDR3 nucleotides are TGTGCCAGCAGTTTTACGGGCAGGGGGCAGGATCAGCCCCAGCATTTT. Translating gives CASSFTGRGQDQPQHF.

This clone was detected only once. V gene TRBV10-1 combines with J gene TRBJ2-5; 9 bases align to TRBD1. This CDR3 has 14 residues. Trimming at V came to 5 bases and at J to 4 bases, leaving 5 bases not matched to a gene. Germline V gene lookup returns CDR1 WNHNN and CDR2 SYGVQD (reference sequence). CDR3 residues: CASSLDRGSETQYF. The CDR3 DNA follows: TGCGCCAGCAGTCTCGACAGGGGGTCAGAGACCCAGTACTTC.

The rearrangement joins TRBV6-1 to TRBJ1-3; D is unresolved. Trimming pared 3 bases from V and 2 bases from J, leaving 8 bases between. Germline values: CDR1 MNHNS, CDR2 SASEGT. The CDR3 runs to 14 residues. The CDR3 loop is CASSDSYTGNTIYF. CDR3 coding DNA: TGTGCCAGCAGTGACAGTTATACTGGAAACACCATATATTTT.

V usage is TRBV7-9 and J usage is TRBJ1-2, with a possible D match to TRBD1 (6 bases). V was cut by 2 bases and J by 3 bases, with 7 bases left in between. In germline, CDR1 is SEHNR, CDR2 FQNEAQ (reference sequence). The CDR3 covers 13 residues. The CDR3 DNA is TGTGCCAGCAGCTTAAGACAGGACTATGGCTACACCTTC. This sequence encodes CASSLRQDYGYTF.

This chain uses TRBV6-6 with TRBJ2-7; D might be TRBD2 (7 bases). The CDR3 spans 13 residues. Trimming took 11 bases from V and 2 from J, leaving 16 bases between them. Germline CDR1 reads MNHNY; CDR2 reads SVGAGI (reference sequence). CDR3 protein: CASRTGRAYEQYF. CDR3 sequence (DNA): TGTGCCTCCCGTACAGGGAGGGCCTACGAGCAGTACTTC.